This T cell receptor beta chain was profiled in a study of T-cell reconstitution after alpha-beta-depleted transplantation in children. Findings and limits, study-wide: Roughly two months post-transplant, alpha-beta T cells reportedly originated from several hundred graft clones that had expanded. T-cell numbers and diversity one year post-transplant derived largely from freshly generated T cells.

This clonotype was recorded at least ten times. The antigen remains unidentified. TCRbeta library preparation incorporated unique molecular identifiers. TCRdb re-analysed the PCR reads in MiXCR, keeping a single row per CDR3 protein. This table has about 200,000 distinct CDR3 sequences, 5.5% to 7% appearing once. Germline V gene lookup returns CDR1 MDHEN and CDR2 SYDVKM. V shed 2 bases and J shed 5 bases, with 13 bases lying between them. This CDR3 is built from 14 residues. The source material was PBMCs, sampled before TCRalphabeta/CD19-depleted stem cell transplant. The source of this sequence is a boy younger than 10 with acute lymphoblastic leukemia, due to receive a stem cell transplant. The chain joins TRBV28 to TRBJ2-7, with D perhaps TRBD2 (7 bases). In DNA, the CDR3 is TGTGCCAGCAGTTTACCCCAAGGGGGGGACGAGCAGTACTTC. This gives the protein CASSLPQGGDEQYF.